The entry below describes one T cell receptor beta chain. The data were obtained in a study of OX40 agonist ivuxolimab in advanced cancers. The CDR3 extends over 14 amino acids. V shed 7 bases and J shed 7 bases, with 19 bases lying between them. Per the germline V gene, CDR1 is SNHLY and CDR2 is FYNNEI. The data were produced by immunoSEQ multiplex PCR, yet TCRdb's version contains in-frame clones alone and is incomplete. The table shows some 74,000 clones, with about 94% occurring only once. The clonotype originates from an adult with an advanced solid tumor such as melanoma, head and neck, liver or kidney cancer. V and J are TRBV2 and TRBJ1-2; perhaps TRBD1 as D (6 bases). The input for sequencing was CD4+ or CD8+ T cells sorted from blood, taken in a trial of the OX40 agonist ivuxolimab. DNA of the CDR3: TGTGCCAGCACGGTTCGGACAGCGTATGTTGGCTACACCTTC. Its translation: CASTVRTAYVGYTF.